Listed below are T cell receptor beta chains from one sample, sequenced in a study of T cell responses to AZD1222 COVID-19 vaccine. Sequenced by immunoSEQ multiplex PCR; TCRdb stores in-frame clones only, minus some. The sample consists of 50,000 or so clones, 89% of them appearing once. Sequencing was performed on peripheral blood, taken 28 days after the second AZD1222 dose. The source of these receptors is an adult who received the AZD1222 COVID-19 vaccine. The CDR3 runs from the conserved cysteine through the conserved F or W.

v_call	j_call	cdr3_aa
TRBV18	TRBJ1-6	CASSPQSGGQGSPLHF
TRBV18	TRBJ2-1	CASSPGLAGGRTYNEQFF
TRBV29-1	TRBJ2-3	CSVVDSPATTTQYF
TRBV9	TRBJ1-5	CASSVGLINQPQHF
TRBV7-9	TRBJ1-3	CASSVASGNTIYF
TRBV7-8	TRBJ2-1	CASSLVGGSSYNEQFF
TRBV10-2	TRBJ2-7	CASSARAGENEQYF
TRBV4-2	TRBJ2-3	CASSQGLAGNTDTQYF
TRBV5-1	TRBJ1-1	CASSAQSNTEAFF
TRBV6-5	TRBJ1-1	CASSNRGRMNTEAFF
TRBV7-7	TRBJ2-2	CASSPRAAGELFF
TRBV24-1	TRBJ2-1	CATSDFTNEQFF
TRBV28	TRBJ1-5	CASSLSSYSNQPQHF